This passage covers 25 T cell receptor beta chains from one sample sequenced in a study of breast tumors, draining lymph nodes, adjacent tissues (dated by TCRdb to 2015 to 2016). The library was prepared using multiplex PCR. The instrument given in TCRdb is Illumina HiSeq 2000. TCRdb reprocessing: public reads trimmed at Q25 with fastp, clones called with MiXCR, in-frame beta chains kept. Rows are unified per CDR3 protein, each entry keeping the most common DNA and genes. This sample comprises about 200,000 distinct CDR3 sequences, approximately 33% of them detected only once. The ten largest clones represent roughly 4.3% of the sample. Lymph node samples came from the axillary draining lymph nodes of breast cancer patients. The sequencing sample was made of axillary lymph node tissue. The receptors come from a female donor with breast cancer. Some clones in this sample may be carry-over from other donors' samples.

Comments on this clonotype: A read error may account for a junction end that differs from germline. The chain carries TRBV12-3 or TRBV12-4 and TRBJ2-3; 9 nucleotides align to TRBD1. This CDR3 has 15 amino acids. The CDR3 sequence: CAGSSGQGPTDTQYF. In DNA, the CDR3 is TGTGCCGGCAGTTCCGGACAGGGGCCCACAGATACGCAGTATTTT.

This clonotype was seen a few times. Written as DNA, the CDR3 is TGTGCCAGCAGCCCCGACAGGGGAGGCGGGGAGCTGTTTTTT. Its translation: CASSPDRGGGELFF. The rearrangement uses TRBV6-4 and TRBJ2-2; 8 bases are shared with TRBD1. CDR3 length: 14 amino acids. The junction had 7 bases not matched to a gene; V was cut back by 6 bases and J by 7 bases. CDR1 and CDR2 (germline): MRHNA, SNTAGT.

This clonotype was found many times. V usage is TRBV20-1 and J usage is TRBJ1-3; D possibly corresponds to TRBD1 (6 bases). Germline assignment: CDR1 DFQATT and CDR2 SNEGSKA (reference sequence). The length of the CDR3 is 14 residues. V was shortened by 4 bases and J by 2 bases, with 12 bases between the two germline ends. CDR3 in amino acids: CSATPGAPGNTIYF. DNA of the CDR3: TGCAGTGCTACCCCGGGGGCTCCTGGAAACACCATATATTTT.

The rearrangement joins TRBV9 to TRBJ2-1, with 8 bases that match TRBD2. The CDR3 runs 18 residues. V gave up 3 bases and J gave up 14 bases; unmatched junction bases: 25. Germline CDR1 and CDR2: SGDLS and YYNGEE. CDR3 in DNA: TGTGCCAGCAGCGGCGAAGGGGGGGCTAGCGGGTACCCACCCCCGGAGTTCTTC. Translation: CASSGEGGASGYPPPEFF.

This clonotype was seen repeatedly, ten times or more. Its ends do not fully match the called genes, so a read error is possible. The chain uses TRBV7-7 and TRBJ1-4; D is uncertain. Germline-derived CDR1 and CDR2 are SSHAT and FNYEAQ (reference sequence). The CDR3 is 13 amino acids. CDR3 residues: CASSSTTNEKLFF. In DNA form, the CDR3 reads TGTGCTAGCAGCTCAACAACTAATGAAAAACTGTTTTTT.

In regard to this clonotype: Being one base from a much bigger clone, this may be a read error. The rearrangement joins TRBV30 to TRBJ2-7, with D perhaps matching TRBD2 (6 bases). V lost 8 bases and J 0 bases, leaving 14 bases between the germline ends. Germline V lookup: CDR1 GTSNPN, CDR2 SVGIG (reference sequence). This CDR3 spans 13 amino acids. Written as DNA, the CDR3 is TGTGCCCCTACCGGGGGAAACTCCTACGAGCAGTACTTC. This encodes CAPTGGNSYEQYF.

The chain recombines TRBV9 with TRBJ1-4; the match to TRBD1 covers 9 bases. Germline CDR1 and CDR2: SGDLS and YYNGEE. The CDR3 has 16 residues. V dropped 0 bases and J dropped 5; count of bases not matched to a gene: 5. The DNA of the CDR3 is TGTGCCAGCAGCGTAGAGCCGGGACAGGGAAATGAAAAACTGTTTTTT. Residues: CASSVEPGQGNEKLFF.

Remarks on this clonotype: Given a much more abundant clone one base away, this may be a read error. This sequence joins TRBV6-6 and TRBJ2-3; maybe TRBD1 (5 bases). The germline V gene encodes CDR1 MNHNY and CDR2 SVGAGI (reference sequence). The CDR3 is 15 residues long. V was cut by 0 bases and J by 6 bases, with 13 bases left in between. The CDR3 DNA is TGTGCCAGCAGTTACTCGAAGGGGATTGAGGATACGCAGTATTTT. Protein: CASSYSKGIEDTQYF.

This rearrangement joins TRBV20-1 to TRBJ2-4, with TRBD1 identical over 10 bases. V was pared by 3 bases and J by 7 bases, with 12 bases of the junction left unmatched. The CDR3 is made up of 16 amino acids. CDR1 and CDR2 (germline): DFQATT, SNEGSKA (reference sequence). The CDR3 coding sequence is TGCAGTGCTAGGGCGTTCGGGACAGGGGAGTTTAACATTCAGTACTTC. It codes for CSARAFGTGEFNIQYF.

This clonotype was detected many times. The V gene is TRBV20-1, the J gene TRBJ1-3; 7 bases are shared with TRBD1. This CDR3 contains 14 residues. V dropped 3 bases and J dropped 0; count of bases not matched to a gene: 2. The germline V gene encodes CDR1 DFQATT and CDR2 SNEGSKA (reference sequence). The chain's CDR3 is CSARDRTSGNTIYF. The CDR3 nucleotides are TGCAGTGCTAGGGACAGGACCTCTGGAAACACCATATATTTT.

This clonotype was observed at least ten times. V usage is TRBV12-3 or TRBV12-4 and J usage is TRBJ2-2; perhaps TRBD1 as D (5 bases). V was cut by 6 bases and J by 7 bases, with 9 bases left in between. CDR3 length: 12 residues. The CDR3 DNA reads TGTGCCAGCAGCACAGGAGTCGGGGAGCTGTTTTTT. Encoded protein: CASSTGVGELFF.

On this clonotype: The junction departs from the called germline gene at one end, perhaps through a read error. This chain joins TRBV25-1 and TRBJ2-1, with D perhaps TRBD2 (5 bases). The CDR3 runs 15 residues. Germline V gives CDR1 MGHDK, CDR2 SYGVNS. CDR3 in DNA: TGTGCCAGCAGAGATAGAACGGGAACCTACAATGAGCGGTTCTTC. Its translation: CASRDRTGTYNERFF. Full variable domain (rest looked up from reference TRBV25-1 and TRBJ2-1): EADIYQTPRYLVIGTGKKITLECSQTMGHDKMYWYQQDPGMELHLIHYSYGVNSTEKGDLSSESTVSRIRTEHFPLTLESARPSHTSQYLCASRDRTGTYNERFFGPGTRLTVL.

V is TRBV14 and J is TRBJ1-4; tentative D call: TRBD1 (6 bases). This CDR3 is built from 15 residues. Per germline, CDR1 SGHDN and CDR2 FVKESK. V was trimmed by 9 bases and J by 7 bases, leaving 21 bases between them. The CDR3 DNA reads as TGTGCCAGTAGCAATAACAGGGCCCACAGTGAAAAACTGTTTTTT. This codes for CASSNNRAHSEKLFF. Supplemented by reference TRBV14 and TRBJ1-4, the full variable domain reads EAGVTQFPSHSVIEKGQTVTLRCDPISGHDNLYWYRRVMGKEIKFLLHFVKESKQDESGMPNNRFLAERTGGTYSTLKVQPAELEDSGVYFCASSNNRAHSEKLFFGSGTQLSVL.

This clonotype was found many times. V gene TRBV7-2 combines with J gene TRBJ2-5; TRBD2 is a possible D gene (5 bases). CDR3 length: 17 residues. Germline CDR1 reads SGHTA; CDR2 reads FQGNSA. V dropped 2 bases and J dropped 2 bases, with 18 bases sitting between them. CDR3 region: CASSLFPGIGGQETQYF. The CDR3 nucleotides are TGTGCCAGCAGCTTATTCCCGGGTATTGGAGGTCAAGAGACCCAGTACTTC.

The V and J genes are TRBV5-5 and TRBJ2-3; unclear D gene. The germline CDR1 and CDR2 sequences are SGHKS and YYEKEE (reference sequence). Trimming took off 0 bases at V and 4 bases at J, with 6 bases between the two ends. The CDR3 extends over 13 amino acids. CDR3 DNA sequence: TGTGCCAGCAGCTTGGAGGCGGCAGATACGCAGTATTTT. This sequence encodes CASSLEAADTQYF. Together with reference TRBV5-5 and TRBJ2-3, the CDR3 gives the full variable domain: DAGVTQSPTHLIKTRGQQVTLRCSPISGHKSVSWYQQVLGQGPQFIFQYYEKEERGRGNFPDRFSARQFPNYSSELNVNALLLGDSALYLCASSLEAADTQYFGPGTRLTVL.

This clonotype has only one observation. Given a much more abundant clone one base away, this may be a read error. The gene calls are TRBV3-2 and TRBJ2-7; TRBD2 was called by the table and not checked on the DNA. TRBV3-2 is a pseudogene. This CDR3 spans 12 amino acids. The CDR3 sequence: CASSQGRGVRYF. The CDR3 region has the DNA TGTGCCAGCAGCCAAGGACGGGGAGTTCGGTACTTC.

The J gene is TRBJ1-1, the V gene TRBV5-1; 7 bases align to TRBD1. There are 13 residues in the CDR3. The J segment lost 3 bases and the V segment lost 3 bases, leaving 2 bases of the junction unmatched. Germline V gene lookup returns CDR1 SGHRS and CDR2 YFSETQ. This CDR3 is CASSSGGDTEAFF. In nucleotides, the CDR3 is TGCGCCAGCAGCTCAGGGGGAGACACTGAAGCTTTCTTT.

For this clonotype: Sequence at one end of the junction differs from germline and may be a read error. The chain recombines TRBV3-1 with TRBJ2-3; TRBD2 matches at 9 bases. Germline assignment: CDR1 LGHDT and CDR2 YNNKEL (reference sequence). CDR3 length equals 15 residues. The CDR3 is CASQRGGGATGTQYF. The DNA for the CDR3 is TGCGCCAGCCAGCGGGGCGGGGGGGCGACAGGTACGCAGTATTTT.

There are many counts of this clonotype. The gene calls are TRBV9 and TRBJ1-6; TRBD1 matches at 7 bases. The junction had 4 bases not matched to a gene; V was cut back by 2 bases and J by 5 bases. Germline V gene sequence: CDR1 SGDLS, CDR2 YYNGEE. CDR3 length: 15 amino acids. This CDR3 is CASSVTGVDNSPLHF. The CDR3 coding sequence is TGTGCCAGCAGCGTTACAGGGGTAGATAATTCACCCCTCCACTTT.

This clonotype has ten or more counts. One end of the junction fails to match germline, which may point to a read error. In DNA form, the CDR3 reads TGTGCCAGCAGCGTAGGCGTAGCGCAAGAGACCCAGTCCTTC. Translation: CASSVGVAQETQSF. V and J are TRBV9 and TRBJ2-5; D might be TRBD2 (5 bases). CDR1 is SGDLS and CDR2 is YYNGEE in the germline V gene. CDR3 size: 14 residues.

This clonotype was detected many times. A much more abundant neighbour one base away suggests this may be a read error. CDR3: CASSLAERNDQFF. The CDR3 region has the DNA TGCGCCAGCAGCTTGGCCGAGAGGAATGACCAGTTCTTC. The chain combines TRBV5-1 with TRBJ2-1, with unresolved D. CDR1 is SGHRS, CDR2 YFSETQ, per germline. The CDR3 runs to 13 residues.

As for this clonotype: Possible read error: a much larger clone is one base away. The chain carries TRBV20-1 and TRBJ1-5; 8 positions agree with TRBD1. The CDR3 length is 13 residues. The germline CDR1 and CDR2 sequences are DFQATT and SNEGSKA (reference sequence). DNA for the CDR3: TGCGGTGCTAGAGGACAGGGCTATCAGCCCCAGCATTTT. Translation gives CGARGQGYQPQHF.

The V call is TRBV6-1, the J call TRBJ2-3; D is unresolved. V was trimmed by 8 bases and J by 4 bases, leaving 10 bases between them. The CDR3 is made up of 12 amino acids. The germline CDR1 and CDR2 sequences are MNHNS and SASEGT. CDR3 loop: CASAPVADTQYF. The CDR3 nucleotides are TGTGCCAGCGCCCCGGTGGCAGATACGCAGTATTTT.

This clonotype was picked up a small number of times. One base away lies a much larger clone, so this may be a sequencing read error. This rearrangement joins TRBV12-3 or TRBV12-4 to TRBJ2-3; the D call may be TRBD1 or TRBD2 (5 bases each). The CDR3 extends over 14 amino acids. This CDR3 reads CASSFLASTGTQYF. The CDR3 region has the DNA TGTGCCAGCAGTTTTTTGGCTAGCACAGGTACGCAGTATTTT.

This clonotype was found many times. This rearrangement joins TRBV9 to TRBJ1-5; D is unresolved. The length of the CDR3 is 14 residues. Germline CDR1 is SGDLS and CDR2 is YYNGEE. V was trimmed by 0 bases and J by 0 bases, leaving 4 bases between them. CDR3 region: CASSVGHSNQPQHF. CDR3 bases: TGTGCCAGCAGCGTAGGGCATAGCAATCAGCCCCAGCATTTT.